This T cell receptor beta chain derives from a study of Ad26.COV2.S vaccination and SARS-CoV-2 variants. The treatment denotes: over 15 received Ad26.COV2.S at low or high dose, single or two shots; about 5 received placebo; per-sample allocation not given. Sampling happened 63 days after the first vaccine or placebo injection. The assay was immunoSEQ multiplex PCR, and TCRdb's table has in-frame clones only and misses some. Seen here are around 420,000 clones, 85% to 90% observed once, and the top ten hold around 3.6%. CDR1 and CDR2 from the germline V gene are KGHDR and SFDVKD. V lost 2 bases and J lost 1, with 7 bases in between. The CDR3 consists of 15 residues.

The sequence derives from a person aged 18 to 65 who received the Ad26.COV2.S COVID-19 vaccine or a placebo. V is TRBV24-1 and J is TRBJ2-2; D remains unclear. Source: peripheral blood, taken in a trial of Ad26.COV2.S vaccine versus placebo. For the CDR3, the DNA is TGTGCCACCAGTGATTCGGCCTGGAACACCGGGGAGCTGTTTTTT. Its translation: CATSDSAWNTGELFF.